The entry that follows covers one T cell receptor beta chain sequence. TCRdb's table, derived via immunoSEQ multiplex PCR, lists solely in-frame clones and lacks some. The data contain around 56,000 clones, about 94% of them seen just once; the ten biggest clones take up over 2%. This sample stems from a study of T cell changes during pregnancy in multiple sclerosis. V lost 5 bases and J lost 5, with 12 bases in between. The CDR3 runs 13 residues. Looked up from germline, CDR1 is MDHEN and CDR2 is SYDVKM. The sequence was obtained from a female donor with multiple sclerosis, enrolled in a pregnancy study. The chain employs TRBV28 and TRBJ2-5, with D perhaps TRBD2 (6 bases). The specimen was CD8+ T cells from peripheral blood mononuclear cells, collected after pregnancy. The CDR3 DNA sequence: TGTGCCAGCAGTCCTCGAGGGAGGGAGACCCAGTACTTC. Amino acid sequence: CASSPRGRETQYF.